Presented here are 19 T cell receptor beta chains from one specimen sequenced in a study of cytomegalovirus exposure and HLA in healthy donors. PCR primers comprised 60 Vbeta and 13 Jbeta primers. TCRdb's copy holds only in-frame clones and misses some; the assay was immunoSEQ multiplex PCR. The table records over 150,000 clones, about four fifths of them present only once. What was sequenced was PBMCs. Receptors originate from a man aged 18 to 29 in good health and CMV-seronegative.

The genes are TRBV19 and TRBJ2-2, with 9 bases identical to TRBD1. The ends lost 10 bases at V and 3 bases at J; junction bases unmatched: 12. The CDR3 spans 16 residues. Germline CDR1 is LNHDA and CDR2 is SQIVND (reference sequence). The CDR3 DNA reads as TGTGCCACGCCTACAGGGGGCGACTTGGACACCGGGGAGCTGTTTTTT. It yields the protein CATPTGGDLDTGELFF.

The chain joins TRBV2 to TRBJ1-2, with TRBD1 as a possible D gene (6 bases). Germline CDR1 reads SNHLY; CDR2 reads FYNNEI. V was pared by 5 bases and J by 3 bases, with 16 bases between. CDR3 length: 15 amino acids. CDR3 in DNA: TGTGCCAGCAGTTGGCAGGGGAAATTAGACTATGGCTACACCTTC. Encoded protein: CASSWQGKLDYGYTF.

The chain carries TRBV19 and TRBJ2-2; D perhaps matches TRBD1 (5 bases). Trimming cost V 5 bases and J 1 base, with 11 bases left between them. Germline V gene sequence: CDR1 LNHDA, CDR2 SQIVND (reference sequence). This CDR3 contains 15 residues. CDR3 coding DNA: TGTGCCAGTAGTCCGACGACAGTGAACACCGGGGAGCTGTTTTTT. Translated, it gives CASSPTTVNTGELFF.

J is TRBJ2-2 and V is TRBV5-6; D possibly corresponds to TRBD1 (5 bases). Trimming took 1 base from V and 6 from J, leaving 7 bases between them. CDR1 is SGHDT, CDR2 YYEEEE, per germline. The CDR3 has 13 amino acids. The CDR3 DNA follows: TGTGCCAGCAGCTTGCAGGGCTCCGGGGAGCTGTTTTTT. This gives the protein CASSLQGSGELFF.

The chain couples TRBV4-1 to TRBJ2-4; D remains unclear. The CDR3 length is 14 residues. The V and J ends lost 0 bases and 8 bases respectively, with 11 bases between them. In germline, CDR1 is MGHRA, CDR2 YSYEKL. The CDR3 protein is CASSQDRRGDIQYF. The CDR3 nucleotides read TGCGCCAGCAGCCAAGATCGGCGAGGAGACATTCAGTACTTC.

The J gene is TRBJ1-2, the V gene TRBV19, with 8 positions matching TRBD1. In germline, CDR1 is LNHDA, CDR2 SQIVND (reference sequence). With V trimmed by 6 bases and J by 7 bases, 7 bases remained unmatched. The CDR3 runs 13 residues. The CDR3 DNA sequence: TGTGCCAGTAGCGACCGGGACAGGCTTGGCTACACCTTC. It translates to CASSDRDRLGYTF.

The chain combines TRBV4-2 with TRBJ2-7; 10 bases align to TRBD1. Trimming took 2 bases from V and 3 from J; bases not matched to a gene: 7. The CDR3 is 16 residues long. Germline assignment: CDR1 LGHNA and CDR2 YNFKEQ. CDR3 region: CASSQPTGGRNYEQYF. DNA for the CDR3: TGTGCCAGCAGCCAACCGACAGGGGGCCGGAACTACGAGCAGTACTTC.

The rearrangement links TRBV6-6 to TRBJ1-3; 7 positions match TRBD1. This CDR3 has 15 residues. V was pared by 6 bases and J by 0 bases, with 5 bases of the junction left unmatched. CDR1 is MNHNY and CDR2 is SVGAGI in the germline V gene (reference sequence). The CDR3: CASRQGTYSGNTIYF. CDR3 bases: TGTGCCAGCAGACAGGGGACATACTCTGGAAACACCATATATTTT.

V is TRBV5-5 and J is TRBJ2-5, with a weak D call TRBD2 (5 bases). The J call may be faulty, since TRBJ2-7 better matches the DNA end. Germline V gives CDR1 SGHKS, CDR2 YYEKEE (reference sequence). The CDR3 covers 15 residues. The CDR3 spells CASSESPGNYYEQYF. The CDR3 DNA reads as TGTGCCAGCAGCGAAAGTCCCGGGAACTACTACGAGCAGTACTTC.

The CDR3 spells CAWSVQGLVYGYTF. The CDR3 DNA sequence: TGTGCCTGGAGTGTTCAGGGGTTGGTCTATGGCTACACCTTC. V and J are TRBV30 and TRBJ1-2; D may be TRBD1 (6 bases). V gave up 0 bases and J gave up 4 bases, with 12 bases separating them. The germline V gene has CDR1 GTSNPN and CDR2 SVGIG (reference sequence). The CDR3 sequence is 14 residues long.

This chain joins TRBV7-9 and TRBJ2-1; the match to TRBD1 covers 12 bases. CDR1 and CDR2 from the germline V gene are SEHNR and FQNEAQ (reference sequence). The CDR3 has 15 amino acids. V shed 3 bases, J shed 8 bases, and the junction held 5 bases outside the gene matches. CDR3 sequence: CASSFGTGGGYEQFF. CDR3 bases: TGTGCCAGCAGCTTCGGGACAGGGGGCGGATATGAGCAGTTCTTC.

The CDR3 here is CASSRTTGSSYEQYF. The CDR3 nucleotides are TGTGCCAGCAGTCGGACGACAGGATCCTCCTACGAGCAGTACTTC. The chain has TRBV6-6 and TRBJ2-5, with D possibly being TRBD1 (6 bases). TRBJ2-7 matches the DNA end more closely, so the J call is doubtful. Germline V gene lookup returns CDR1 MNHNY and CDR2 SVGAGI (reference sequence). The CDR3 covers 15 residues.

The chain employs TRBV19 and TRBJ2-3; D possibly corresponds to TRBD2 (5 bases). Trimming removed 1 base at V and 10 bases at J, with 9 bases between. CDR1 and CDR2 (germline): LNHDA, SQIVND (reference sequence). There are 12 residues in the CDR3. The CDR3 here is CASSIAGIAQYF. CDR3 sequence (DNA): TGTGCCAGTAGTATAGCCGGGATAGCGCAGTATTTT.

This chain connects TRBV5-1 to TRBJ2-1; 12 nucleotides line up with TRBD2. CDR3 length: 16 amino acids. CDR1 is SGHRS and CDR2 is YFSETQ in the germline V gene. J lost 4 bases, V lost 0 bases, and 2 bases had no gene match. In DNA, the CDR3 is TGCGCCAGCAGCTTGGTGCTAGCGGGGGGGTACAATGAGCAGTTCTTC. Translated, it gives CASSLVLAGGYNEQFF.

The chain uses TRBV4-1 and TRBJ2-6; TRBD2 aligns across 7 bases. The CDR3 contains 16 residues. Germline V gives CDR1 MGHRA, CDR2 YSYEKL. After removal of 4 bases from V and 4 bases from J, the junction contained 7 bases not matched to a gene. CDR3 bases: TGCGCCAGCAGCCGCCCGGGGGGTGGCGGGGCCAACGTCCTGACTTTC. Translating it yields CASSRPGGGGANVLTF.

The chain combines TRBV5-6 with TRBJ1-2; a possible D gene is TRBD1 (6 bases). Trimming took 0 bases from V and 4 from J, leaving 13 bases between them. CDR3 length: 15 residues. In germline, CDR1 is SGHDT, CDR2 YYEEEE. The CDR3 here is CASSLETTGSYGYTF. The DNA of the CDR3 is TGTGCCAGCAGCTTGGAGACGACAGGAAGCTATGGCTACACCTTC.

This CDR3 is CASSLVRTGGEYGYTF. CDR3 coding DNA: TGTGCCAGCAGCTTAGTTAGGACAGGGGGCGAGTATGGCTACACCTTC. The V call is TRBV7-8, the J call TRBJ1-2, with 11 bases identical to TRBD1. J gave up 5 bases and V 1 base, and 6 bases lay outside the gene matches. The CDR3 extends over 16 amino acids. The V gene's germline CDR1 is SGHVS and CDR2 FQNEAQ.

The CDR3 region is CASSLGGVGGQPQHF. The CDR3 region has the DNA TGTGCCAGCAGTCTCGGGGGGGTTGGGGGACAGCCCCAGCATTTT. The chain carries TRBV6-5 and TRBJ1-5; D might be TRBD1 (5 bases). The V and J ends lost 5 bases and 7 bases respectively, with 18 bases between them. This CDR3 has 15 residues. Per the germline V gene, CDR1 is MNHEY and CDR2 is SVGAGI.

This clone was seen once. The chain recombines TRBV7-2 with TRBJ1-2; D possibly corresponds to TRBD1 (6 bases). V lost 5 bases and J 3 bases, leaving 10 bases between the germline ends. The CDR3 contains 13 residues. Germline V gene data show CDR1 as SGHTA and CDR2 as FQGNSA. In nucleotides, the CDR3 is TGTGCCAGCAGCCCCCAGGGGTACTATGGCTACACCTTC. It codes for CASSPQGYYGYTF.